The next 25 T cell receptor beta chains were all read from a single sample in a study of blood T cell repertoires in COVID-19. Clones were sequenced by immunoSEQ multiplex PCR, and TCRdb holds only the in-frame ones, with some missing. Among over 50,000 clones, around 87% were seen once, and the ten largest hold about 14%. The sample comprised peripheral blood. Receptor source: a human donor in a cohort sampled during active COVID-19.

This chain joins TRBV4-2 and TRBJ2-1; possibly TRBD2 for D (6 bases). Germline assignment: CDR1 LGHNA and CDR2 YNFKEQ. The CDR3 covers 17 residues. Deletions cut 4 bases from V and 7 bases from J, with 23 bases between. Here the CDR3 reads CASSPAGSIVVVNEQFF. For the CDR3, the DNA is TGTGCCAGCAGCCCAGCCGGGAGTATCGTGGTCGTGAATGAGCAGTTCTTC.

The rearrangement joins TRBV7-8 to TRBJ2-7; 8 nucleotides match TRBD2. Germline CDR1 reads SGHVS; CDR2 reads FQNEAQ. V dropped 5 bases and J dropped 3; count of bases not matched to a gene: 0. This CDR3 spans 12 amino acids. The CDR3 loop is CASSRGGYEQYF. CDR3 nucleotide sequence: TGTGCCAGCAGCCGGGGGGGCTACGAGCAGTACTTC.

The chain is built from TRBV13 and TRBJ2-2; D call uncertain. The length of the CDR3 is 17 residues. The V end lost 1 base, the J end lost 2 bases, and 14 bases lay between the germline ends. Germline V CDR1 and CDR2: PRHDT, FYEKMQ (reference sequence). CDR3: CASSLVARGPNTGELFF. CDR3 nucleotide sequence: TGTGCCAGCAGCTTAGTCGCTCGCGGCCCAAACACCGGGGAGCTGTTTTTT.

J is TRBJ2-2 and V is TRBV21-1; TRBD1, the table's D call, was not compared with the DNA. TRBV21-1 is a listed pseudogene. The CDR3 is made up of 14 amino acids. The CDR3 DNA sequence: TGTGCCAGCAGCAAAGCCAGGGATACCGGGGAGCTGTTTTTT. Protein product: CASSKARDTGELFF.

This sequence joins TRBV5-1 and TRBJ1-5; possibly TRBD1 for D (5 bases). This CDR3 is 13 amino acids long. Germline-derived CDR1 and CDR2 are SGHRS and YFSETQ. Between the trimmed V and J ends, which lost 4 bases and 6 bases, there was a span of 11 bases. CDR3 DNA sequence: TGCGCCAGCAGCGCCACGGGGGGTCAGCCCCAGCATTTT. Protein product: CASSATGGQPQHF.

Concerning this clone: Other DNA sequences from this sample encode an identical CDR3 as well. This CDR3 reads CASSSQGNTEAFF. The CDR3 DNA follows: TGTGCCAGCAGCTCTCAGGGAAACACTGAAGCTTTCTTT. The V gene is TRBV7-3, the J gene TRBJ1-1; D is possibly TRBD1 (5 bases). Germline loops: CDR1 SGHTA, CDR2 FQGTGA. Trimming shortened V by 4 bases and J by 2 bases, and 8 bases separated the two germline ends. The CDR3 contains 13 residues.

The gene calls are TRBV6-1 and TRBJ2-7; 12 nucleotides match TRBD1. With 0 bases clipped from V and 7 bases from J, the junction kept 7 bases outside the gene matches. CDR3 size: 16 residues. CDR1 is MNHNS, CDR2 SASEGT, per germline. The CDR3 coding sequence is TGTGCCAGCAGTGAAGCGGAGGGACAGGGGGCGAGTGAGCAGTACTTC. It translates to CASSEAEGQGASEQYF.

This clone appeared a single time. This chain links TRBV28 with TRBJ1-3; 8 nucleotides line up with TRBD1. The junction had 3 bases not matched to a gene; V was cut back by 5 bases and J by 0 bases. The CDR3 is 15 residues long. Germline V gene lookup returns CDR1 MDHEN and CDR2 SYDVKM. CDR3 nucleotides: TGTGCCAGCAGTGGACAGGGCTTCTCTGGAAACACCATATATTTT. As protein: CASSGQGFSGNTIYF.

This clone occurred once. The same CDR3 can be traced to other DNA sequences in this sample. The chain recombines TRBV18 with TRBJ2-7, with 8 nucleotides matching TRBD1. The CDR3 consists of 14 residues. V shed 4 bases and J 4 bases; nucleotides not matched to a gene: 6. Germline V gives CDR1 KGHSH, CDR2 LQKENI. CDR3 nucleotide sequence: TGTGCCAGCTCACTCGACAGGGGTACTTACGAGCAGTACTTC. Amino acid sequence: CASSLDRGTYEQYF.

The CDR3 region has the DNA TGTGCCAGCAGTTTATCAGGGCTAGCGGGAGTCCCCTACGAGCAGTACTTC. Translation gives CASSLSGLAGVPYEQYF. The J gene is TRBJ2-7, the V gene TRBV27, with TRBD2 matching over 10 bases. Germline assignment: CDR1 MNHEY and CDR2 SMNVEV (reference sequence). The CDR3 is 17 amino acids. Trimming took 0 bases from V and 2 from J; bases not matched to a gene: 7.

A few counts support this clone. CDR3 amino acids: CASSQGQGPNEQYF. Written as DNA, the CDR3 is TGTGCCAGCAGCCAAGGACAGGGTCCCAACGAGCAGTACTTC. This chain links TRBV6-5 with TRBJ2-7; 8 bases align to TRBD1. The CDR3 sequence is 14 residues long. Germline values: CDR1 MNHEY, CDR2 SVGAGI. Trimming at V came to 6 bases and at J to 5 bases, leaving 9 bases not matched to a gene.

The CDR3 spells CASSLDRGNIQYF. Written as DNA, the CDR3 is TGTGCCAGCAGTTTAGACAGGGGAAACATTCAGTACTTC. The chain employs TRBV28 and TRBJ2-4, with 8 bases matching TRBD1. Trimming took 2 bases from V and 6 from J; bases not matched to a gene: 0. This CDR3 comprises 13 residues. CDR1 MDHEN and CDR2 SYDVKM come from the germline V gene.

Written as DNA, the CDR3 is TGCGCCAGCAGCCAATATGTACTCCGGGAGCTGTTTTTT. This encodes CASSQYVLRELFF. This chain uses TRBV4-1 with TRBJ2-2; D not resolved. V was shortened by 2 bases and J by 9 bases, with 10 bases between the two germline ends. The CDR3 loop spans 13 amino acids. Germline CDR1 MGHRA, CDR2 YSYEKL.

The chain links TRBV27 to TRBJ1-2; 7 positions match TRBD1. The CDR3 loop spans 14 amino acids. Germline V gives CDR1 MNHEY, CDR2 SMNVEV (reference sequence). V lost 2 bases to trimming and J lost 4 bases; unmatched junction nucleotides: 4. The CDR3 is CASSLKTGPYGYTF. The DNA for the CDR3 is TGTGCCAGCAGTTTAAAGACAGGGCCCTATGGCTACACCTTC.

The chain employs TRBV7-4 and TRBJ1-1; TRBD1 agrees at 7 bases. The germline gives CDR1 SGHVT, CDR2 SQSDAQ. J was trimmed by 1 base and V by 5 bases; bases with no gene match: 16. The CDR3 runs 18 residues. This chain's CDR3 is CASSVGVGGGRQNTEAFF. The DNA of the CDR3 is TGTGCCAGCAGCGTGGGGGTAGGGGGCGGAAGACAGAACACTGAAGCTTTCTTT.

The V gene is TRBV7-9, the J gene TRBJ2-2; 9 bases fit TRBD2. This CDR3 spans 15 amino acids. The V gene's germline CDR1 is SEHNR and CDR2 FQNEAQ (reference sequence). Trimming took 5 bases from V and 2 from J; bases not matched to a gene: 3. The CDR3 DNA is TGTGCCAGCAGCCAAGCGGGGGGCAACACCGGGGAGCTGTTTTTT. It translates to CASSQAGGNTGELFF.

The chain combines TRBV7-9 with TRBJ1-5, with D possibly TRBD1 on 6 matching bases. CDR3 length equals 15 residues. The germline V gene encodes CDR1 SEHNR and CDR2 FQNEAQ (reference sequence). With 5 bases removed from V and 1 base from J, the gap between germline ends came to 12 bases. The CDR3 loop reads CASSAQGSSNQPQHF. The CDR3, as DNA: TGTGCCAGCAGCGCACAGGGTAGCAGCAATCAGCCCCAGCATTTT.

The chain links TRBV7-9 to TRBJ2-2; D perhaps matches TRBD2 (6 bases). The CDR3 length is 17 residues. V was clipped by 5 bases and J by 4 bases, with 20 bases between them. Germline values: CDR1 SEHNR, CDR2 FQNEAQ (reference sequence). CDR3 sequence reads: CASSDSGGGPLTGELFF. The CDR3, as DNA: TGTGCCAGCAGCGACAGCGGCGGAGGGCCGCTCACCGGGGAGCTGTTTTTT.

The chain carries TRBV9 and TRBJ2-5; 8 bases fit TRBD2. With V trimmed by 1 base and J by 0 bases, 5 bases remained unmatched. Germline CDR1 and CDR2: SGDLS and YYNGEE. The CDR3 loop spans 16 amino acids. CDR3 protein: CASSVSRGRHQETQYF. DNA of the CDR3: TGTGCCAGCAGCGTAAGTCGCGGGAGGCACCAAGAGACCCAGTACTTC.

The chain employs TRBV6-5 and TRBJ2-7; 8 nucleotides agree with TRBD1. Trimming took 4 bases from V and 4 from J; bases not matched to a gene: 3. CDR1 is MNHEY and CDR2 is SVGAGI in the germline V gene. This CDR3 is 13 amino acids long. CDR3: CASSFRQGYEQYF. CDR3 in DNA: TGTGCCAGCAGTTTCCGACAGGGGTACGAGCAGTACTTC.

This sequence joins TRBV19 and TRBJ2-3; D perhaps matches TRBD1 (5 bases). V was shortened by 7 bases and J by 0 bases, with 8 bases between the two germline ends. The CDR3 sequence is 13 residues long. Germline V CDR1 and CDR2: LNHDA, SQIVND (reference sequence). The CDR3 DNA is TGTGCCAGTAATGACAGAAGCACAGATACGCAGTATTTT. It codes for CASNDRSTDTQYF.

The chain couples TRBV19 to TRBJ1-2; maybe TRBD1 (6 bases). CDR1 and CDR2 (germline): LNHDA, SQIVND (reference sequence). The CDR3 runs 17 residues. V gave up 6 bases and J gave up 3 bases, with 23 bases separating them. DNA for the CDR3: TGTGCCAGTAGAAAGGGGGAGGGAGGATCACAACACTATGGCTACACCTTC. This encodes CASRKGEGGSQHYGYTF.

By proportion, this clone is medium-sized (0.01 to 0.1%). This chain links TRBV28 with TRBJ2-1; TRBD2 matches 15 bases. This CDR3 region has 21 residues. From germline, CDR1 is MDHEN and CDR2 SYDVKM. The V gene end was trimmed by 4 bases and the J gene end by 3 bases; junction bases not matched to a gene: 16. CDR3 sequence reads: CASSYRSLGLAGGSLYNEQFF. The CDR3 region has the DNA TGTGCCAGCAGTTACCGCTCCCTGGGACTAGCGGGAGGATCTCTCTACAATGAGCAGTTCTTC.

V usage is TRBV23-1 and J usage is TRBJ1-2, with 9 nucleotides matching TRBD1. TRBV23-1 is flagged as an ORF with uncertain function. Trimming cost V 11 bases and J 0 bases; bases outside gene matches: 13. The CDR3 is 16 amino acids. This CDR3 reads CASPPDRGPSNYGYTF. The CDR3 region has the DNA TGCGCCTCTCCACCGGACAGGGGCCCATCTAACTATGGCTACACCTTC.

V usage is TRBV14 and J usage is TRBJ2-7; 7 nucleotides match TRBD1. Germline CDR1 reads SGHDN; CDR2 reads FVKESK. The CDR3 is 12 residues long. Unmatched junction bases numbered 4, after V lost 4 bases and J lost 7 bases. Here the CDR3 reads CASSLLTGEQYF. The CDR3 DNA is TGTGCCAGCAGCCTCCTGACAGGGGAGCAGTACTTC.